These 24 T cell receptor beta chains share one sample of origin, sequenced in a study of blood T cell repertoires in COVID-19. The method was immunoSEQ multiplex PCR; TCRdb's version includes in-frame clones alone and lacks a portion of them. The data hold over 150,000 clones, with 85% to 90% observed a single time. Sequencing was carried out using peripheral blood. The receptor set was obtained from a man in his fifties who had recovered from COVID-19.

The genes are TRBV9 and TRBJ1-5; weak D call: TRBD1 (5 bases). The V gene lost 3 bases and the J gene lost 3 bases, with 13 bases spanning the gap. Germline-derived CDR1 and CDR2 are SGDLS and YYNGEE. This CDR3 is built from 15 residues. The CDR3: CASSETSGPNQPQHF. CDR3 coding DNA: TGTGCCAGCAGCGAGACTTCAGGGCCCAATCAGCCCCAGCATTTT.

This clone occurred a few times. This chain joins TRBV4-1 and TRBJ1-3; D might be TRBD1 (5 bases). Germline V gives CDR1 MGHRA, CDR2 YSYEKL. Trimming took 4 bases from V and 0 from J, leaving 10 bases between them. CDR3 length: 15 amino acids. In DNA, the CDR3 is TGCGCCAGCAGCCTGGGGCCGAGCTCTGGAAACACCATATATTTT. This sequence encodes CASSLGPSSGNTIYF.

This clone occurred once. Here the CDR3 DNA reads TGTGCCAGCAGTGCCCGGGCGCGGGACAATGAGCAGTTCTTC. Its translation is CASSARARDNEQFF. This chain uses TRBV25-1 with TRBJ2-1; D may be TRBD2 (5 bases). V lost 4 bases and J 5 bases, leaving 12 bases between the germline ends. CDR3 size: 14 residues. Germline assignment: CDR1 MGHDK and CDR2 SYGVNS. The whole variable domain, remainder taken from reference TRBV25-1 and TRBJ2-1, is EADIYQTPRYLVIGTGKKITLECSQTMGHDKMYWYQQDPGMELHLIHYSYGVNSTEKGDLSSESTVSRIRTEHFPLTLESARPSHTSQYLCASSARARDNEQFFGPGTRLTVL.

V gene TRBV7-3 combines with J gene TRBJ2-7, with D uncertain. The ends were cut back, 11 bases at V and 0 bases at J, with 17 bases in the middle. Germline CDR1 SGHTA, CDR2 FQGTGA. The CDR3 is made up of 14 amino acids. The CDR3 DNA sequence: TGTGCCGGCGGCTGGCGGCCTAGCTCCTACGAGCAGTACTTC. Translating it yields CAGGWRPSSYEQYF. The full variable domain, completed using reference TRBV7-3 and TRBJ2-7, is GAGVSQTPSNKVTEKGKYVELRCDPISGHTALYWYRQSLGQGPEFLIYFQGTGAADDSGLPNDRFFAVRPEGSVSTLKIQRTERGDSAVYLCAGGWRPSSYEQYFGPGTRLTVT.

The V gene is TRBV19, the J gene TRBJ2-7, with TRBD1 matching over 9 bases. Trimming took 4 bases from V and 4 from J; bases not matched to a gene: 5. The CDR3 loop spans 14 amino acids. Germline-derived CDR1 and CDR2 are LNHDA and SQIVND (reference sequence). CDR3 in DNA: TGTGCCAGTAGTACCTGGGACAGGGAGTACGAGCAGTACTTC. Protein: CASSTWDREYEQYF.

This clone has just a few counts. The rearrangement uses TRBV29-1 and TRBJ1-3; 9 bases match TRBD1. Germline assignment: CDR1 SQVTM and CDR2 ANQGSEA. The CDR3 loop spans 15 amino acids. V shed 0 bases and J 2 bases; nucleotides not matched to a gene: 2. CDR3 protein: CSVEDRQGAGNTIYF. The CDR3 DNA reads as TGCAGCGTTGAAGATCGACAGGGGGCTGGAAACACCATATATTTT.

The chain is built from TRBV2 and TRBJ2-5; TRBD2 matches 11 bases. The CDR3 runs to 17 residues. The germline gives CDR1 SNHLY, CDR2 FYNNEI. V dropped 0 bases and J dropped 3; count of bases not matched to a gene: 6. In DNA, the CDR3 is TGTGCCAGCAGTGAAGCGGTTCTAGCGGGGGGAAAAGAGACCCAGTACTTC. It is translated as CASSEAVLAGGKETQYF.

This chain links TRBV4-3 with TRBJ1-1; no definite D call. There are 13 residues in the CDR3. CDR1 LGHNA and CDR2 YSLEER come from the germline V gene. With 2 bases removed from V and 8 bases from J, the gap between germline ends came to 12 bases. The CDR3 sequence: CASSQRVLQEAFF. The CDR3 DNA reads as TGCGCCAGCAGCCAAAGAGTGCTGCAAGAAGCTTTCTTT.

The chain carries TRBV3-1 (or the pseudogene TRBV3-2) and TRBJ2-2; tentatively, D is TRBD2 (6 bases). The CDR3 totals 16 residues. Trimming took 4 bases from V and 5 from J, leaving 17 bases between them. Germline assignment: CDR1 LGHDT and CDR2 YNNKEL (reference sequence). The CDR3 DNA is TGTGCCAGCAGCCCGCTAACACCGGCGGGGACCGGGGAGCTGTTTTTT. Translation: CASSPLTPAGTGELFF.

The chain uses TRBV7-3 and TRBJ1-2; 11 bases line up with TRBD1. Germline CDR1 reads SGHTA; CDR2 reads FQGTGA. Unmatched junction bases numbered 7, after V lost 5 bases and J lost 5 bases. The length of the CDR3 is 15 residues. CDR3 bases: TGTGCCAGCAGCCTCACGGGACAGGGGGTGTATGGCTACACCTTC. Encoded protein: CASSLTGQGVYGYTF.

The CDR3 DNA reads TGTGCCAGCAGGGAACCTCGGGACAGGGGGAGAGAGCAGTACTTC. As protein: CASREPRDRGREQYF. V usage is TRBV2 and J usage is TRBJ2-7; 11 bases match TRBD1. Losses at the gene ends were 6 bases for V and 7 bases for J; bases not matched to a gene: 11. The CDR3 extends over 15 amino acids. CDR1 and CDR2 (germline): SNHLY, FYNNEI.

The genes are TRBV7-9 and TRBJ1-5; 9 bases agree with TRBD1. With V trimmed by 3 bases and J by 6 bases, 12 bases remained unmatched. Germline-derived CDR1 and CDR2 are SEHNR and FQNEAQ (reference sequence). The CDR3 has 17 residues. CDR3: CASSFTGGRFSGQPQHF. CDR3 DNA sequence: TGTGCCAGCAGCTTCACAGGGGGCAGATTCAGCGGTCAGCCCCAGCATTTT.

This clone was observed a single time. The CDR3 loop reads CAISDRVAQGGYTF. The CDR3, as DNA: TGTGCCATCAGTGACAGGGTGGCTCAAGGGGGCTACACCTTC. The chain uses TRBV10-3 and TRBJ1-2; TRBD1 is a possible D gene (5 bases). V was pared by 3 bases and J by 8 bases, with 16 bases between. This CDR3 is 14 amino acids long. Germline loops: CDR1 ENHRY, CDR2 SYGVKD.

The chain is built from TRBV7-3 and TRBJ2-1; the match to TRBD2 covers 13 bases. Germline V gene lookup returns CDR1 SGHTA and CDR2 FQGTGA. J was trimmed by 1 base and V by 5 bases; bases with no gene match: 2. The CDR3 length is 16 residues. For the CDR3, the DNA is TGTGCCAGCAGCACTAGCGGGAGGGTATCCTACAATGAGCAGTTCTTC. Protein sequence: CASSTSGRVSYNEQFF.

The gene calls are TRBV10-3 and TRBJ2-5, with 11 nucleotides matching TRBD1. CDR1 ENHRY and CDR2 SYGVKD come from the germline V gene. J gave up 5 bases and V 4 bases, and 6 bases lay outside the gene matches. This CDR3 region has 15 residues. The chain's CDR3 is CAISAWTGGDETQYF. In nucleotides, the CDR3 is TGTGCCATCAGTGCGTGGACAGGGGGCGACGAGACCCAGTACTTC.

The chain combines TRBV4-3 with TRBJ1-1; 7 bases are shared with TRBD1. J gave up 11 bases and V 0 bases, and 12 bases lay outside the gene matches. Germline V lookup: CDR1 LGHNA, CDR2 YSLEER. This CDR3 has 15 amino acids. CDR3 DNA: TGCGCCAGCAGCCAAGATGGCGGGCGGGACAGCGAGGCTTTCTTT. Translation: CASSQDGGRDSEAFF.

The genes are TRBV10-2 and TRBJ2-3, with a possible D match to TRBD1 (5 bases). There are 15 residues in the CDR3. Trimming pared 4 bases from V and 2 bases from J, leaving 13 bases between. Germline values: CDR1 WSHSY, CDR2 SAAADI. This CDR3 reads CASSAAGFYTDTQYF. The CDR3 DNA reads TGCGCCAGCAGTGCTGCAGGGTTTTACACAGATACGCAGTATTTT.

The chain combines TRBV27 with TRBJ2-3, with 7 bases matching TRBD1. The ends lost 0 bases at V and 4 bases at J; junction bases unmatched: 13. CDR1 is MNHEY, CDR2 SMNVEV, per germline (reference sequence). The CDR3 has 18 amino acids. The CDR3 is CASSLSKVRQGVADTQYF. For the CDR3, the DNA is TGTGCCAGCAGTTTATCGAAGGTCAGGCAGGGGGTGGCAGATACGCAGTATTTT.

This sequence joins TRBV5-8 and TRBJ2-7; perhaps TRBD2 as D (5 bases). CDR3 size: 13 residues. V shed 5 bases and J shed 2 bases, with 11 bases lying between them. Looked up from germline, CDR1 is SGHTS and CDR2 is YDEGEE. CDR3 sequence reads: CASRDRGTYEQYF. In DNA, the CDR3 is TGTGCCAGCAGAGACCGGGGTACCTACGAGCAGTACTTC.

This chain uses TRBV27 with TRBJ2-6, with a tentative D call TRBD2 (6 bases). V shed 5 bases and J shed 2 bases, with 16 bases lying between them. In germline, CDR1 is MNHEY, CDR2 SMNVEV (reference sequence). There are 17 residues in the CDR3. The chain's CDR3 is CASSPRGSGTGANVLTF. The CDR3 region has the DNA TGTGCCAGCAGTCCCCGGGGGAGTGGGACTGGGGCCAACGTCCTGACTTTC.

The CDR3 bases are TGTGCCAGCAGCTACCTAGGGGGGGTCACCGGGGAGCTGTTTTTT. The encoded protein is CASSYLGGVTGELFF. This chain links TRBV3-1 (or the pseudogene TRBV3-2) with TRBJ2-2; D may be TRBD2 (7 bases). This CDR3 is 15 amino acids long. Germline CDR1 reads LGHDT; CDR2 reads YNNKEL (reference sequence). With 5 bases removed from V and 4 bases from J, the gap between germline ends came to 14 bases.

The chain employs TRBV5-4 and TRBJ2-1; D ambiguous. The CDR3 is 13 residues long. V shed 3 bases and J shed 4 bases, with 8 bases lying between them. The germline V gene has CDR1 SGHNT and CDR2 YYREEE (reference sequence). CDR3 loop: CASSSPVYNEQFF. The CDR3 DNA sequence: TGTGCCAGCAGCTCCCCGGTTTACAATGAGCAGTTCTTC.

The genes are TRBV4-1 and TRBJ2-2; 7 positions match TRBD1. This CDR3 has 15 residues. J was trimmed by 5 bases and V by 5 bases; bases with no gene match: 8. The germline CDR1 and CDR2 sequences are MGHRA and YSYEKL. CDR3 nucleotide sequence: TGCGCCAGCAGCTCCCGACAGGGTTGGACCGGGGAGCTGTTTTTT. Translated, it gives CASSSRQGWTGELFF.

The J gene is TRBJ2-1, the V gene TRBV10-3; 8 bases agree with TRBD1. The CDR3 runs 13 residues. Per germline, CDR1 ENHRY and CDR2 SYGVKD. Trimming at V came to 8 bases and at J to 9 bases, leaving 9 bases not matched to a gene. The CDR3, as DNA: TGTGCCATCGGACGGACAGGGATGGGTGAGCAGTTCTTC. This codes for CAIGRTGMGEQFF.